A selection of T cell receptor beta chains follows, all from one sample in a study of cytomegalovirus exposure and HLA in healthy donors. TCRdb's copy holds only in-frame clones and misses some; the assay was immunoSEQ multiplex PCR. The table shows approximately 140,000 clones, with about 80% occurring only once. Sequencing used PBMCs. The receptors shown here come from a boy between 2 and 10 years old in good health and CMV-seronegative. Each CDR3 is given with its conserved first and last residue. Each record gives: V gene, clone size, D gene, J gene, CDR3 DNA, CDR3 protein. A D gene is named only where the DNA matches it firmly. Rows may omit the clone size; those that give it use once, few, many or a size class.

v_call: TRBV5-1
clone_size: -
d_call: TRBD1
j_call: TRBJ1-1
cdr3_nt: TGCGCCAGCAGCATCGGCAGGGGGGATCTTTCGAACACTGAAGCTTTCTTT
cdr3_aa: CASSIGRGDLSNTEAFF

v_call: TRBV2
clone_size: -
d_call: -
j_call: TRBJ2-4
cdr3_nt: TGTGCCAGCAGTTCCAACGGAGCCAAAAACATTCAGTACTTC
cdr3_aa: CASSSNGAKNIQYF

v_call: TRBV6-6
clone_size: -
d_call: -
j_call: TRBJ1-1
cdr3_nt: TGTGCCAGCAGCAACACTTATCCAGGGGTAGGGGCTGAAGCTTTCTTT
cdr3_aa: CASSNTYPGVGAEAFF

v_call: TRBV4-1
clone_size: -
d_call: TRBD2
j_call: TRBJ2-1
cdr3_nt: TGCGCCAGCAGCCAAGAACCAGCGGGGCTACCCTCCTACAATGAGCAGTTCTTC
cdr3_aa: CASSQEPAGLPSYNEQFF

v_call: TRBV19
clone_size: -
d_call: -
j_call: TRBJ1-2
cdr3_nt: TGTGCCAGTAGTATGTTCTCGTCCTATGGCTACACCTTC
cdr3_aa: CASSMFSSYGYTF

v_call: TRBV18
clone_size: -
d_call: -
j_call: TRBJ1-5
cdr3_nt: TGTGCCAGCTCAACCGGAGGGAGGGGCGGTCAGCCCCAGCATTTT
cdr3_aa: CASSTGGRGGQPQHF

v_call: TRBV7-6
clone_size: -
d_call: -
j_call: TRBJ2-6
cdr3_nt: TGTGCCAGCAGCTTAAATGTTGCGGGCGGGGCCAACGTCCTGACTTTC
cdr3_aa: CASSLNVAGGANVLTF

v_call: TRBV10-2
clone_size: few
d_call: -
j_call: TRBJ2-3
cdr3_nt: TGCGCCAGCTCAGTAGGCGGGAGCACAGATACGCAGTATTTT
cdr3_aa: CASSVGGSTDTQYF

v_call: TRBV5-1
clone_size: -
d_call: -
j_call: TRBJ2-1
cdr3_nt: TGCGCCAGCAGCCCGGGGATCCCCTACAATGAGCAGTTCTTC
cdr3_aa: CASSPGIPYNEQFF

v_call: TRBV11-2
clone_size: -
d_call: -
j_call: TRBJ1-1
cdr3_nt: TGTGCCAGCAGCTTCTCCCGGAGGGGCACTGAAGCTTTCTTT
cdr3_aa: CASSFSRRGTEAFF

v_call: TRBV7-9
clone_size: -
d_call: -
j_call: TRBJ2-5
cdr3_nt: TGTGCCAGCAGCTTCAGTCAAGAGACCCAGTACTTC
cdr3_aa: CASSFSQETQYF

v_call: TRBV10-2
clone_size: -
d_call: TRBD1
j_call: TRBJ1-1
cdr3_nt: TGCGCCAGCATGGAGGGGACAGGGGCTCGAGGGGCCGAAGCTTTCTTT
cdr3_aa: CASMEGTGARGAEAFF

v_call: TRBV18
clone_size: few
d_call: TRBD2
j_call: TRBJ2-5
cdr3_nt: TGTGCCAGCTCACCACTGAATAGCGGGAGGGTCCAGTACTTC
cdr3_aa: CASSPLNSGRVQYF

v_call: TRBV7-2
clone_size: -
d_call: TRBD1
j_call: TRBJ1-2
cdr3_nt: TGTGCCAGCAGCTTAGACGACAGGGGGGGCTATGGCTACACCTTC
cdr3_aa: CASSLDDRGGYGYTF

v_call: TRBV6-1
clone_size: few
d_call: -
j_call: TRBJ2-1
cdr3_nt: TGTGCCAGCAGTGAAGCGGGGGGCTCCTACAATGAGCAGTTCTTC
cdr3_aa: CASSEAGGSYNEQFF

v_call: TRBV4-3
clone_size: -
d_call: -
j_call: TRBJ1-3
cdr3_nt: TGCGCCAGCAGCCAAGTGACAGGCCTACCAAACACCATATATTTT
cdr3_aa: CASSQVTGLPNTIYF

v_call: TRBV5-6
clone_size: -
d_call: -
j_call: TRBJ1-3
cdr3_nt: TGTGCCAGCAGCTTTGGACTCTCTGGAAACACCATATATTTT
cdr3_aa: CASSFGLSGNTIYF

v_call: TRBV27
clone_size: -
d_call: -
j_call: TRBJ2-1
cdr3_nt: TGTGCCAGCAGTTTAGACTCTCGGGAGTCCTACAATGAGCAGTTCTTC
cdr3_aa: CASSLDSRESYNEQFF

v_call: TRBV27
clone_size: -
d_call: TRBD1
j_call: TRBJ1-4
cdr3_nt: TGTGCCAGCAGTCCCTGGGACAGGGTGGCCGAAAAACTGTTTTTT
cdr3_aa: CASSPWDRVAEKLFF

v_call: TRBV28
clone_size: -
d_call: TRBD2
j_call: TRBJ2-1
cdr3_nt: TGTGCCAGCAGTTTGGGACTAGCCTTGTTCTTC
cdr3_aa: CASSLGLALFF

v_call: TRBV6-5
clone_size: -
d_call: -
j_call: TRBJ2-5
cdr3_nt: TGTGCCACAAGACAGAGCAACCAAGAGACCCAGTACTTC
cdr3_aa: CATRQSNQETQYF

v_call: TRBV19
clone_size: -
d_call: TRBD2
j_call: TRBJ2-2
cdr3_nt: TGTGCCAGTACTACCGGACTAGCGGGAGGGCGGGTCACCGGGGAGCTGTTTTTT
cdr3_aa: CASTTGLAGGRVTGELFF

v_call: TRBV6-4
clone_size: -
d_call: TRBD2
j_call: TRBJ2-1
cdr3_nt: TGTGCCAGCAGTTACGCCGGGACTAGCTCCTACAATGAGCAGTTCTTC
cdr3_aa: CASSYAGTSSYNEQFF

v_call: TRBV4-3
clone_size: -
d_call: TRBD2
j_call: TRBJ2-3
cdr3_nt: TGCGCCAGCGGGGTCAGGCGGGGGGAGGGGGATACGCAGTATTTT
cdr3_aa: CASGVRRGEGDTQYF

v_call: TRBV6-4
clone_size: once
d_call: -
j_call: TRBJ1-3
cdr3_nt: TGTGCCAGCAGTGACTCGGGACACTCTGGAAACACCATATATTTT
cdr3_aa: CASSDSGHSGNTIYF

v_call: TRBV2
clone_size: -
d_call: -
j_call: TRBJ1-6
cdr3_nt: TGTGCCAGCAGCCTAAATACAGGCTCACCCCTCCACTTT
cdr3_aa: CASSLNTGSPLHF

v_call: TRBV5-1
clone_size: -
d_call: -
j_call: TRBJ1-4
cdr3_nt: TGCGCCAGCAGTCCTAGGATCGCGGCCGGGAAGGAGAAACTGTTTTTT
cdr3_aa: CASSPRIAAGKEKLFF

v_call: TRBV28
clone_size: -
d_call: TRBD1
j_call: TRBJ2-7
cdr3_nt: TGTGCCAGCAGCTCCGGGACAGGGATCTACGAGCAGTACTTC
cdr3_aa: CASSSGTGIYEQYF